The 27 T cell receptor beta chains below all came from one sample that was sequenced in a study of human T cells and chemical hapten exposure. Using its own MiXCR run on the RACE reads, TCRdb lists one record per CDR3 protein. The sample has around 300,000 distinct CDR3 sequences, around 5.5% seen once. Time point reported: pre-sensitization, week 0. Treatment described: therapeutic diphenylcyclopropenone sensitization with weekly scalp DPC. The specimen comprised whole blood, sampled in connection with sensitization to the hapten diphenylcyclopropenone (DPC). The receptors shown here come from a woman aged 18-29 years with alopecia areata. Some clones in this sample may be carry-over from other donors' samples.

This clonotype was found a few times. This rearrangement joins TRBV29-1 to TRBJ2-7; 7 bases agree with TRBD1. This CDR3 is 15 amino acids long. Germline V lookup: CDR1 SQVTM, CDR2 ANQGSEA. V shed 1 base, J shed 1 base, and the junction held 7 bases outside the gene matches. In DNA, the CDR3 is TGCAGCGTTGAAGGGGACAGAAAGGGGTCCTACGAGCAGTACTTC. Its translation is CSVEGDRKGSYEQYF.

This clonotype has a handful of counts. The CDR3: CASSPRTQGGTEAFF. In nucleotides, the CDR3 is TGTGCCAGCAGCCCCCGAACGCAGGGGGGGACTGAAGCTTTCTTT. The chain has TRBV27 and TRBJ1-1; 7 bases are shared with TRBD1. This CDR3 comprises 15 residues. Germline-derived CDR1 and CDR2 are MNHEY and SMNVEV (reference sequence). J lost 5 bases, V lost 6 bases, and 12 bases had no gene match.

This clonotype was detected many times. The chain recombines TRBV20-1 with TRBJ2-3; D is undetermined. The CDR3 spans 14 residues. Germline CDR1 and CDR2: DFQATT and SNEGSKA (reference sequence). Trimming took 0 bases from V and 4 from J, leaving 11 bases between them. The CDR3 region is CSARDWREADTQYF. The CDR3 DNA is TGCAGTGCTAGAGATTGGCGTGAGGCAGATACGCAGTATTTT.

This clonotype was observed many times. The CDR3 coding sequence is TGCAGTGCTCTTGGTTGGGGGAGCACAGATACGCAGTATTTT. It translates to CSALGWGSTDTQYF. The V call is TRBV20-1, the J call TRBJ2-3; D tentatively reads TRBD1 or TRBD2 (5 bases each). This CDR3 has 14 amino acids. CDR1 and CDR2 from the germline V gene are DFQATT and SNEGSKA (reference sequence). Deletions cut 5 bases from V and 0 bases from J, with 12 bases between.

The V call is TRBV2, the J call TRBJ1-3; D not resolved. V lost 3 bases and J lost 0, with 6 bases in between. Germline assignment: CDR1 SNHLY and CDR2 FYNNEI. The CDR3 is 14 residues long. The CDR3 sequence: CASSEETSGNTIYF. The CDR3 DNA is TGTGCCAGCAGTGAGGAGACCTCTGGAAACACCATATATTTT.

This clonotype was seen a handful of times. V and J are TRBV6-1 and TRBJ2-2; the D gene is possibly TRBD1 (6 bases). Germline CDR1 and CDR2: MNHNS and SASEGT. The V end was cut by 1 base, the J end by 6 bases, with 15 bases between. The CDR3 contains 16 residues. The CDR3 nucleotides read TGTGCCAGCAGTGAAGTTGAGGGGGTAGGATCCGGGGAGCTGTTTTTT. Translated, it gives CASSEVEGVGSGELFF.

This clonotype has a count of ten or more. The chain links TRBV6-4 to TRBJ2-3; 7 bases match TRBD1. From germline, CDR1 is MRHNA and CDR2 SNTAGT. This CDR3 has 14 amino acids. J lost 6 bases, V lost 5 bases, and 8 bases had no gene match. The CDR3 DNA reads TGTGCCAGCAGTCTGGGAACAGGGGATGATACGCAGTATTTT. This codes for CASSLGTGDDTQYF.

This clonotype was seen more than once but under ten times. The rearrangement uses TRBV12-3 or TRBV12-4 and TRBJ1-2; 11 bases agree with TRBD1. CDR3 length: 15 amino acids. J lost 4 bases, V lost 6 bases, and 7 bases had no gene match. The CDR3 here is CASSMDRGLSYGYTF. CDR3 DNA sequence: TGTGCCAGCAGCATGGACAGGGGGCTCAGCTATGGCTACACCTTC.

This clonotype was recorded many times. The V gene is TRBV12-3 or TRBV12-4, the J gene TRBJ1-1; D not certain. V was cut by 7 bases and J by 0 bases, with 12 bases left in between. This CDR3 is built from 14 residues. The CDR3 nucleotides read TGTGCCAGCACCTTAATGGGCATGAACACTGAAGCTTTCTTT. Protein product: CASTLMGMNTEAFF.

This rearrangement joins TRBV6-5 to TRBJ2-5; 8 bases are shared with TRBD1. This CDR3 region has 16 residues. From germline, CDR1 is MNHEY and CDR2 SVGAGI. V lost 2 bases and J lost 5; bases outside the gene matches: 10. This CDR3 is CASSYSRTGSGETQYF. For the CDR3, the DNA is TGTGCCAGCAGTTACAGCCGGACAGGGTCGGGGGAGACCCAGTACTTC.

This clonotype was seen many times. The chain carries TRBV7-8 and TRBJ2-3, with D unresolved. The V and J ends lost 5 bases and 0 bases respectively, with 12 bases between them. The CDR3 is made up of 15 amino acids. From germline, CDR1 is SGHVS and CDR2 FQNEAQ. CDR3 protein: CASSEITHSTDTQYF. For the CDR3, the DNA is TGTGCCAGCAGCGAGATAACCCATAGCACAGATACGCAGTATTTT. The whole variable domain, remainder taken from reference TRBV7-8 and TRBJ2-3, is GAGVSQSPRYKVAKRGQDVALRCDPISGHVSLFWYQQALGQGPEFLTYFQNEAQLDKSGLPSDRFFAERPEGSVSTLKIQRTQQEDSAVYLCASSEITHSTDTQYFGPGTRLTVL.

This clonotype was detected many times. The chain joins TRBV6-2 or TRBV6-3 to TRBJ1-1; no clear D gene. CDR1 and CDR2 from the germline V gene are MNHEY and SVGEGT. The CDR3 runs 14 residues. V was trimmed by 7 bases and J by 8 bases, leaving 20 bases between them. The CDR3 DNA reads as TGTGCCAGCAATTTGCCTGGAGTACATCCCGAAGCTTTCTTT. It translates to CASNLPGVHPEAFF.

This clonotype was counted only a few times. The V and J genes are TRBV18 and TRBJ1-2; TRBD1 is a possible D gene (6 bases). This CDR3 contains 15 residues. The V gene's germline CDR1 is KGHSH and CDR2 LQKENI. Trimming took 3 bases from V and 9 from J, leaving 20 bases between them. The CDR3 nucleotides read TGTGCCAGCTCACCGTTAGGGGGAAGAGAGGCGAGCTACACCTTC. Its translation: CASSPLGGREASYTF.

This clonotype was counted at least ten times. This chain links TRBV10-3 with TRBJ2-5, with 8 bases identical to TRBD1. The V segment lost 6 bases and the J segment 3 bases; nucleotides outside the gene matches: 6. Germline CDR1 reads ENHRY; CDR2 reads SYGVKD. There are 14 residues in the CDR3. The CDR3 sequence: CAIRAGQGEETQYF. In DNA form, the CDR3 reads TGTGCCATCAGAGCCGGACAGGGTGAAGAGACCCAGTACTTC.

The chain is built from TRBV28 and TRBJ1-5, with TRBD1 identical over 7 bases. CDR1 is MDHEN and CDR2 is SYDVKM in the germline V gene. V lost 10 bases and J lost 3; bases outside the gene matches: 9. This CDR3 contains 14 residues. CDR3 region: CATMGTAANQPQHF. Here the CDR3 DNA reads TGTGCCACCATGGGGACAGCGGCCAATCAGCCCCAGCATTTT. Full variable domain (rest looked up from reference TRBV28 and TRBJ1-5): DVKVTQSSRYLVKRTGEKVFLECVQDMDHENMFWYRQDPGLGLRLIYFSYDVKMKEKGDIPEGYSVSREKKERFSLILESASTNQTSMYLCATMGTAANQPQHFGDGTRLSIL.

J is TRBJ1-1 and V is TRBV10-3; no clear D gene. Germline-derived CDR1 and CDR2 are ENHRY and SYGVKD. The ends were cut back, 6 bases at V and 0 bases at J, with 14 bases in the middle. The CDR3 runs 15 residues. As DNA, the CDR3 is TGTGCCATCAGAGTCAGGCAAGGGCTGAACACTGAAGCTTTCTTT. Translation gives CAIRVRQGLNTEAFF.

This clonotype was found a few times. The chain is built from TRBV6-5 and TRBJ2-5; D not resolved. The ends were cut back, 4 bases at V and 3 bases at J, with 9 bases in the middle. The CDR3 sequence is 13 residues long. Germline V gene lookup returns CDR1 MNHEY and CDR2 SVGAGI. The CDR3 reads CASSLDGEETQYF. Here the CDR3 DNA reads TGTGCCAGCAGTTTAGACGGCGAAGAGACCCAGTACTTC.

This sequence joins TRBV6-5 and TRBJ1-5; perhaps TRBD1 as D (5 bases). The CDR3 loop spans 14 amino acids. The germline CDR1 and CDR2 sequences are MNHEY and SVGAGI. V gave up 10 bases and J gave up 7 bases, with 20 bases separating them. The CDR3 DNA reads TGTGCCACCAATCCCCCAGGGCAGTCGCAGCCCCAGCATTTT. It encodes CATNPPGQSQPQHF.

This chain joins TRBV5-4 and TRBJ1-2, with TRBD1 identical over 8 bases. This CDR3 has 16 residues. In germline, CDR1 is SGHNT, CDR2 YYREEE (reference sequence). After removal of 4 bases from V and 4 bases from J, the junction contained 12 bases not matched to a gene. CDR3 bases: TGTGCCAGCAGCCGAAACGTCAGGGGGCCTATCTATGGCTACACCTTC. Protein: CASSRNVRGPIYGYTF.

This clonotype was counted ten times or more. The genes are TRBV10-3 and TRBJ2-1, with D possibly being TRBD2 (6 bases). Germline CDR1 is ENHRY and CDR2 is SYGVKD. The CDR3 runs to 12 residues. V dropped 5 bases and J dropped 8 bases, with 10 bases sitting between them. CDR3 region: CAISSTSYEQFF. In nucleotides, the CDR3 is TGTGCCATCAGTTCTACTAGCTATGAGCAGTTCTTC.

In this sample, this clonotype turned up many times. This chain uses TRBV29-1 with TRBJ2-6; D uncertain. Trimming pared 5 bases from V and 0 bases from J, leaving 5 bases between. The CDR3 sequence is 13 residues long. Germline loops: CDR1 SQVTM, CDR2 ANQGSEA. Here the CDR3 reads CSVSLSGANVLTF. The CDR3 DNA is TGCAGCGTTAGTCTCTCTGGGGCCAACGTCCTGACTTTC.

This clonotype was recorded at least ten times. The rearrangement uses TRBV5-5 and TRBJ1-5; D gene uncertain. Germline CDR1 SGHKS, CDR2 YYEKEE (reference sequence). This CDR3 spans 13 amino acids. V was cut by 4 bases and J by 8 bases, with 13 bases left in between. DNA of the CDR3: TGTGCCAGCAGCGCCGGACCCAGTGAGCCCCAGCATTTT. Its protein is CASSAGPSEPQHF.

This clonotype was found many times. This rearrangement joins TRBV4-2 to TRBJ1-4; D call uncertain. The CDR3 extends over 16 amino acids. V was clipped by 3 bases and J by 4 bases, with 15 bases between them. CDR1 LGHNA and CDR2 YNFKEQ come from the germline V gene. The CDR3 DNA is TGTGCCAGCAGCCAGGCCGTGCGCGCAAGTAATGAAAAACTGTTTTTT. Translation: CASSQAVRASNEKLFF.

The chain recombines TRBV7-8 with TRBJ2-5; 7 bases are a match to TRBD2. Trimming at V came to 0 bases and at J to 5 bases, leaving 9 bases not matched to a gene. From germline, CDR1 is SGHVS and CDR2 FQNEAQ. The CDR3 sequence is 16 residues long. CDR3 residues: CASSLARTRGEETQYF. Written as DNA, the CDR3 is TGTGCCAGCAGCTTAGCGCGGACTAGAGGGGAGGAGACCCAGTACTTC.

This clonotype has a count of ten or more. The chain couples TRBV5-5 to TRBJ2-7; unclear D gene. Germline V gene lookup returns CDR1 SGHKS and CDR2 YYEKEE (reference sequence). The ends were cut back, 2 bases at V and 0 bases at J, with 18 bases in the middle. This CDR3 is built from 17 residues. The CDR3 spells CASSLSGPARSSYEQYF. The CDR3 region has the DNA TGTGCCAGCAGCTTAAGTGGACCGGCGAGGTCCTCCTACGAGCAGTACTTC. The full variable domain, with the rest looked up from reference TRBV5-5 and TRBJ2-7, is DAGVTQSPTHLIKTRGQQVTLRCSPISGHKSVSWYQQVLGQGPQFIFQYYEKEERGRGNFPDRFSARQFPNYSSELNVNALLLGDSALYLCASSLSGPARSSYEQYFGPGTRLTVT.

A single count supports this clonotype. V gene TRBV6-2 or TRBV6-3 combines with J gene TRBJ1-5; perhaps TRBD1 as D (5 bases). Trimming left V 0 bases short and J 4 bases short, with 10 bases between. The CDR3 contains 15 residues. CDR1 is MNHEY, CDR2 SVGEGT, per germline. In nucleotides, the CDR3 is TGTGCCAGCAGTTACTCCTGGACAAATAATCAGCCCCAGCATTTT. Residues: CASSYSWTNNQPQHF.

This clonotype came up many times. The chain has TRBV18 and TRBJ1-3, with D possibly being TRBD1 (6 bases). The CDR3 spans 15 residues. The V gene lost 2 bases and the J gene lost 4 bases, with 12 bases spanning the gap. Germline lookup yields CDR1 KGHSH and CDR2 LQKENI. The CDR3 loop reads CASSPIPGVGNTIYF. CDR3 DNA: TGTGCCAGCTCACCAATTCCAGGGGTCGGAAACACCATATATTTT.